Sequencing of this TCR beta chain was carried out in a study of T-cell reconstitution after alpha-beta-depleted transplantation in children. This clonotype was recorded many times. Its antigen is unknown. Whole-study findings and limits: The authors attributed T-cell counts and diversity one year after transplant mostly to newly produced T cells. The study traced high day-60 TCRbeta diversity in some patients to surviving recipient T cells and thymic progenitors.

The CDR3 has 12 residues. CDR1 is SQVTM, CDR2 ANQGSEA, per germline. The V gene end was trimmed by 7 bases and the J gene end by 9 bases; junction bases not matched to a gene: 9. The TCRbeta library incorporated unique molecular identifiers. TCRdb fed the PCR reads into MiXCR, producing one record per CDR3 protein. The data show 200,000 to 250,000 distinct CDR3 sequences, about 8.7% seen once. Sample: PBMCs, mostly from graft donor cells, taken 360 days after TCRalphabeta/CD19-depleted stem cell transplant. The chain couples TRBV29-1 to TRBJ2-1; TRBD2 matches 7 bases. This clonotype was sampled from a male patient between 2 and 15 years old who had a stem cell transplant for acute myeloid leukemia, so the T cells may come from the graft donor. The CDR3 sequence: CSGSGVLTEQFF. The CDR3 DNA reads TGCAGCGGAAGCGGGGTGTTGACTGAGCAGTTCTTC.